Listed below are T cell receptor beta chains from one sample, sequenced in a study of long-term antiretroviral therapy in people with HIV. The repertoire was sequenced with immunoSEQ multiplex PCR; TCRdb's copy has only in-frame clones and lacks some. The sample consists of 20,000 to 25,000 clones, over 75% of them appearing once. The input for sequencing was unsorted PBMCs, taken 0.3 years after starting antiretroviral therapy. Receptors were obtained from a man aged 45 to 65 with HIV. Both conserved end residues are part of each CDR3. D genes are given only for firm matches. The size field is filled for only some rows; it gives once, few, many or a size class.

j_call,v_call,clone_size,d_call,cdr3_nt,cdr3_aa
TRBJ2-1,TRBV4-2,-,-,TGTGCCAGCACCCTAGGTTTAGGGGGTATTGGGGATGAGCAGTTCTTC,CASTLGLGGIGDEQFF
TRBJ2-7,TRBV19,-,-,TGTGCCAGTAGTATAAAGGGTTACAGCTCCTACGAGCAGTACTTC,CASSIKGYSSYEQYF
TRBJ1-5,TRBV19,-,-,TGTGCCAGTAGTATATGGCAGAATCAGCCCCAGCATTTT,CASSIWQNQPQHF
TRBJ2-2,TRBV7-8,-,-,TGTGCCAGCAGCTGGTTGGACACCGGGGAGCTGTTTTTT,CASSWLDTGELFF
TRBJ2-3,TRBV28,medium-sized,-,TGTGCCACCAATGAGGGGGGGGTGGATACGCAGTATTTT,CATNEGGVDTQYF
TRBJ1-2,TRBV30,-,-,TGTGCCTGGACCCCCACCGGACCAGGGTTTGGAGGCTACACCTTC,CAWTPTGPGFGGYTF
TRBJ1-5,TRBV6-1,-,TRBD1,TGTGCCAGCAGTGAATCCGACAGGGGCAAGGGGCAGCCCCAGCATTTT,CASSESDRGKGQPQHF
TRBJ1-2,TRBV7-9,-,TRBD1,TGTGCCAGCAGCCCTGGGACAGGGGGCTTTGGCTACACCTTC,CASSPGTGGFGYTF
TRBJ2-7,TRBV12-5,-,-,TGTGCTAGTAAGGGTCGCGACGAGCAGTACTTC,CASKGRDEQYF
TRBJ2-7,TRBV7-2,-,TRBD2,TGTGCCAGCAGCCAGATGGTCCTAGCGGGAGTTACGTACGAGCAGTACTTC,CASSQMVLAGVTYEQYF
TRBJ2-4,TRBV28,-,-,TGTGCCAGCAGCCCCAGAGCGCTAGCCAAAAACATTCAGTACTTC,CASSPRALAKNIQYF
TRBJ2-5,TRBV7-7,-,-,TGTGCTAGCAGCTTAAGGTTGGCCGTTCAAGAGACCCAGTACTTC,CASSLRLAVQETQYF
TRBJ1-2,TRBV5-5,-,-,TGTGCCAGCAGTTCCCCTCTACCAGACTATGGCTACACCTTC,CASSSPLPDYGYTF
TRBJ1-2,TRBV7-3,-,-,TGTGCCAGCAGCTTAATTCCGGCGGCCCCGGCGGGTGACTACACCTTC,CASSLIPAAPAGDYTF
TRBJ1-4,TRBV2,-,TRBD1,TGTGCCAGCAGCTCCGGGACAGGCGGAACAACTAATGAAAAACTGTTTTTT,CASSSGTGGTTNEKLFF
TRBJ1-2,TRBV19,-,-,TGTGCCAGTAGTTCAGACCAATATGGCTACACCTTC,CASSSDQYGYTF
TRBJ2-1,TRBV2,-,TRBD1,TGTGCCAGCATCGGGACAGGGGGCAATGAGCAGTTCTTC,CASIGTGGNEQFF
TRBJ2-7,TRBV19,-,-,TGTGCCAGTAGCGGGCAGGCCGGCGACGAGCAGTACTTC,CASSGQAGDEQYF
TRBJ2-1,TRBV11-3,-,TRBD1,TGTGCCAGCAGAGGGTTGGGGACAGGGGACAATGAGCAGTTCTTC,CASRGLGTGDNEQFF
TRBJ1-1,TRBV5-8,once,-,TGTGCCAGCAGCTTCCGTAGTCGGGTTGAAGCTTTCTTT,CASSFRSRVEAFF
TRBJ1-1,TRBV7-2,-,-,TGTGCCAGCAGCTTAAGAGCCCTGAACACTGAAGCTTTCTTT,CASSLRALNTEAFF
TRBJ2-4,TRBV19,once,TRBD1,TGTGCCAGTAGTTTGGACAGGGGTGTCTCCAAAAACATTCAGTACTTC,CASSLDRGVSKNIQYF
TRBJ2-7,TRBV7-2,-,-,TGTGCCAGCAGCTTAGGTTTTTGGTCCTACGAGCAGTACTTC,CASSLGFWSYEQYF
TRBJ2-7,TRBV19,-,TRBD1,TGTGCCGCCGACCGAGACAGGGGATCCTACGAGCAGTACTTC,CAADRDRGSYEQYF